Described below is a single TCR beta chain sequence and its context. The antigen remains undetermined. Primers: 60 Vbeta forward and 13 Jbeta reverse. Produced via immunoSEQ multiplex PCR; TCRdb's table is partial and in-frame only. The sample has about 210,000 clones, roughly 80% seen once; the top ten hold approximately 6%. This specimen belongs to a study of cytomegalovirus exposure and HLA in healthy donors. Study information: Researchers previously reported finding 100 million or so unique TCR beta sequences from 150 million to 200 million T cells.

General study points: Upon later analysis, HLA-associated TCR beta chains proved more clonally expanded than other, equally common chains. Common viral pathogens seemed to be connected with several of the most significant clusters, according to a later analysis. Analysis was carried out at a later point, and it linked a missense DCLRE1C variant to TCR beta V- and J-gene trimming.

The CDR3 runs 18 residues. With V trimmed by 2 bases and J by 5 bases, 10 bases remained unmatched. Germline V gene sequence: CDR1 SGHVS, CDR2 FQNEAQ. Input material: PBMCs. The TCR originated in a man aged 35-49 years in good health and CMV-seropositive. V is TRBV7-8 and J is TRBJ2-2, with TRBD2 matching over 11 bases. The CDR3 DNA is TGTGCCAGCAGCTTATACCCAATAGCGGGAGGGCCGACCGGGGAGCTGTTTTTT. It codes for CASSLYPIAGGPTGELFF.